This T cell receptor (beta chain) was retrieved from a study of blood T cell repertoires in COVID-19. Turning to the study itself: Samples representing acute and convalescent COVID-19 were sourced from the United States, Italy and Spain. The analysed material was cDNA or gDNA that came from T cells, B-cell-depleted T cells, or PBMCs.

Trimming stripped 0 bases from V and 0 bases from J, with 10 bases between. Germline V gene sequence: CDR1 KGHDR, CDR2 SFDVKD. CDR3 size: 16 residues. Original handling: Using reference gene primer amplification, nucleated cell counts were estimated. Clones were sequenced by immunoSEQ multiplex PCR, and TCRdb holds only the in-frame ones, with some missing. V and J calls and clone size follow that table, whereas D and trimming were derived from the DNA. The sample lists some 250,000 clones, approximately 86% occurring once. Sample: PBMCs or T cells enriched from blood (not recorded which). This receptor was obtained from a woman aged 40-49 years with acute COVID-19. The gene calls are TRBV24-1 and TRBJ2-5; D remains unclear. The CDR3 DNA reads as TGTGCCACCAGTGATTTGCCTACTGACAACCAAGAGACCCAGTACTTC. This sequence encodes CATSDLPTDNQETQYF.